The following is a T cell receptor (beta chain) sequence with its context. Its antigen is undetermined. Germline V lookup: CDR1 LNHDA, CDR2 SQIVND (reference sequence). V lost 4 bases, J lost 7 bases, and 9 bases stayed unmatched. The CDR3 has 15 residues. The data originate from a study of cytomegalovirus exposure and HLA in healthy donors. Study-wide results and limits: Earlier results showed most TCR beta V segments being productive about 87% or about 30% of the time.

Researchers ran the PCR with 60 Vbeta and 13 Jbeta primers. Profiled with immunoSEQ multiplex PCR; TCRdb holds only in-frame clones, not every one. Among 90,000 to 150,000 clones, roughly 9% were seen once, and the ten largest hold around 6.1%. This TCR was recovered from a woman aged 40 to 55 in good health and CMV-seropositive. The sequenced sample was PBMCs. The genes are TRBV19 and TRBJ1-4, with 7 positions matching TRBD1. Here the CDR3 reads CASSTRTGQTEKLFF. The CDR3 DNA reads TGTGCCAGTAGTACCCGGACAGGACAAACTGAAAAACTGTTTTTT.